These 4 T cell receptor beta chains came from one sample sequenced in a study of memory CD4+ T cells and cytomegalovirus serostatus. The sort gate was single viable CD3+CD4+CD8-CD45RO+ cells for memory CD4+ T cells. TCRdb keeps only in-frame clones here, not all; method: immunoSEQ multiplex PCR. The sample shows some 57,000 clones, around 79% of them seen only once. Sequenced input: memory CD4+ T cells from blood. The source is an adult in good health and CMV-seronegative.

This chain uses TRBV19 with TRBJ2-1; 9 bases line up with TRBD2. With V trimmed by 4 bases and J by 2 bases, 12 bases remained unmatched. The CDR3 covers 18 residues. The germline gives CDR1 LNHDA, CDR2 SQIVND (reference sequence). CDR3 residues: CASSTPNIAGAAYNEQFF. CDR3 sequence (DNA): TGTGCCAGTAGTACGCCCAACATAGCGGGAGCCGCCTACAATGAGCAGTTCTTC.

The rearrangement uses TRBV7-6 and TRBJ1-2; 9 nucleotides agree with TRBD1. Germline V gene lookup returns CDR1 SGHVS and CDR2 FNYEAQ. This CDR3 has 15 residues. After removal of 1 base from V and 2 bases from J, the junction contained 2 bases not matched to a gene. DNA for the CDR3: TGTGCCAGCAGCTTAGACGGACAGGGGAACTATGGCTACACCTTC. It translates to CASSLDGQGNYGYTF. Based on the CDR3 plus reference TRBV7-6 and TRBJ1-2, the full variable domain is GAGVSQSPRYKVTKRGQDVALRCDPISGHVSLYWYRQALGQGPEFLTYFNYEAQQDKSGLPNDRFSAERPEGSISTLTIQRTEQRDSAMYRCASSLDGQGNYGYTFGSGTRLTVV.

CDR3 DNA sequence: TGTGCCAGCAGTTTCCGGGACGGGGGGTTTAGGGAGCAGTACTTC. Translated: CASSFRDGGFREQYF. This sequence joins TRBV6-1 and TRBJ2-7; TRBD2 matches at 7 bases. Unmatched junction bases numbered 14, after V lost 5 bases and J lost 7 bases. CDR1 and CDR2 from the germline V gene are MNHNS and SASEGT. There are 15 residues in the CDR3.

The chain is built from TRBV5-1 and TRBJ1-1; a possible D gene is TRBD1 (6 bases). The CDR3 has 18 residues. Germline V gene lookup returns CDR1 SGHRS and CDR2 YFSETQ. With 0 bases removed from V and 5 bases from J, the gap between germline ends came to 23 bases. In DNA, the CDR3 is TGCGCCAGCAGCTTGGCCGGGGGGAGGGGGTTTACGGGAACTGAAGCTTTCTTT. Its protein is CASSLAGGRGFTGTEAFF.